The TCR beta chain described here comes from a study of chemoradiotherapy in HPV16-positive cancers. Repertoires were generated with immunoSEQ multiplex PCR, while TCRdb's copy carries only in-frame clones and drops some. This repertoire shows tens of thousands of clones, 73% found once; its top ten account for around 2.7%. V lost 0 bases to trimming and J lost 7 bases, with 10 bases between them. This CDR3 is 13 amino acids long. The germline gives CDR1 SGDLS, CDR2 YYNGEE. Sampling was carried out from a patient who underwent chemoradiotherapy. The J gene is TRBJ1-1, the V gene TRBV9; possible D gene TRBD1, 5 bases. This TCR was recovered from a human donor with HPV-associated anogenital cancer. CDR3 coding DNA: TGTGCCAGCAGCGTAGATCTTCAGGGTGAAGCTTTCTTT. It translates to CASSVDLQGEAFF.